This passage covers 27 T cell receptor beta chains from one sample sequenced in a study of blood T cell repertoires in COVID-19. Sequencing used immunoSEQ multiplex PCR; TCRdb keeps in-frame clones, though not all of them. The sample has approximately 200,000 clones; 85% are singletons. The sample was PBMCs or T cells enriched from blood (not recorded which). The receptor set was obtained from a man aged 35 to 55 who had recovered from COVID-19.

The J gene is TRBJ2-1, the V gene TRBV5-8, with 10 bases identical to TRBD2. The CDR3 runs 17 residues. Looked up from germline, CDR1 is SGHTS and CDR2 is YDEGEE. The ends lost 4 bases at V and 9 bases at J; junction bases unmatched: 16. The CDR3 spells CASSTRTSGVNPSEQFF. DNA of the CDR3: TGTGCCAGCAGCACAAGGACTAGCGGAGTAAACCCGTCTGAGCAGTTCTTC.

Only a few counts were recorded for this clone. The chain carries TRBV5-1 and TRBJ2-2; TRBD1 matches at 10 bases. Germline loops: CDR1 SGHRS, CDR2 YFSETQ. J gave up 4 bases and V 3 bases, and 15 bases lay outside the gene matches. The CDR3 consists of 19 residues. CDR3 in DNA: TGCGCCAGCAGCTCCACTATCTCGGACAGGGGGATTGGCACCGGGGAGCTGTTTTTT. As protein: CASSSTISDRGIGTGELFF.

The rearrangement links TRBV5-1 to TRBJ2-5; TRBD1 might be the D (5 bases). V was cut by 4 bases and J by 5 bases, with 12 bases left in between. The germline CDR1 and CDR2 sequences are SGHRS and YFSETQ. This CDR3 comprises 13 residues. CDR3 in amino acids: CASSPVGRETQYF. The CDR3 nucleotides are TGCGCCAGCAGCCCGGTGGGGCGGGAGACCCAGTACTTC.

This chain links TRBV3-1 (or the pseudogene TRBV3-2) with TRBJ2-7, with D possibly being TRBD2 (6 bases). There are 13 residues in the CDR3. Trimming left V 2 bases short and J 7 bases short, with 12 bases between. Germline V CDR1 and CDR2: LGHDT, YNNKEL (reference sequence). The CDR3 sequence: CASSQSRAGEQYF. DNA for the CDR3: TGTGCCAGCAGCCAAAGTAGGGCGGGAGAGCAGTACTTC.

This chain connects TRBV5-1 to TRBJ2-7, with 8 bases matching TRBD1. V gave up 4 bases and J gave up 6 bases; unmatched junction bases: 9. Germline-derived CDR1 and CDR2 are SGHRS and YFSETQ. The CDR3 totals 14 residues. The CDR3 loop reads CASSPLDRAGEQYF. For the CDR3, the DNA is TGCGCCAGCAGCCCGCTGGACAGGGCTGGCGAGCAGTACTTC.

This rearrangement joins TRBV5-6 to TRBJ2-4, with D unresolved. CDR1 and CDR2 (germline): SGHDT, YYEEEE. The length of the CDR3 is 13 residues. With 5 bases removed from V and 0 bases from J, the gap between germline ends came to 6 bases. CDR3 nucleotides: TGTGCCAGCAGTGGGCTAGCCAAAAACATTCAGTACTTC. It is translated as CASSGLAKNIQYF. Combining the CDR3 with reference TRBV5-6 and TRBJ2-4 gives the whole variable domain DAGVTQSPTHLIKTRGQQVTLRCSPKSGHDTVSWYQQALGQGPQFIFQYYEEEERQRGNFPDRFSGHQFPNYSSELNVNALLLGDSALYLCASSGLAKNIQYFGAGTRLSVL.

V and J are TRBV25-1 and TRBJ2-7, with D perhaps matching TRBD1 (6 bases). Trimming left V 7 bases short and J 6 bases short, with 19 bases between. Germline V gives CDR1 MGHDK, CDR2 SYGVNS. The CDR3 length is 14 residues. CDR3 coding DNA: TGTGCCAGCAAGGGCGACACAGGGACGGTCGAGCAGTACTTC. This codes for CASKGDTGTVEQYF.

The chain uses TRBV5-6 and TRBJ2-7; 7 bases map to TRBD1. The CDR3 length is 15 residues. J was trimmed by 6 bases and V by 1 base; bases with no gene match: 10. The germline gives CDR1 SGHDT, CDR2 YYEEEE. The CDR3 bases are TGTGCCAGCAGCTTGTTCGACAGGGAGAAAACCGAGCAGTACTTC. Amino acids: CASSLFDREKTEQYF.

V is TRBV6-1 and J is TRBJ1-2, with D tentatively TRBD1 (5 bases). Trimming stripped 0 bases from V and 2 bases from J, with 7 bases between. This CDR3 is built from 14 residues. CDR1 is MNHNS, CDR2 SASEGT, per germline. This CDR3 reads CASSEASGNYGYTF. CDR3 DNA: TGTGCCAGCAGTGAAGCATCAGGGAACTATGGCTACACCTTC.

This clone was detected only once. V gene TRBV9 combines with J gene TRBJ2-2, with 12 bases aligning to TRBD2. Germline CDR1 is SGDLS and CDR2 is YYNGEE. With 3 bases clipped from V and 3 bases from J, the junction kept 6 bases outside the gene matches. The CDR3 covers 17 residues. CDR3 sequence: CASSAGLAGVDTGELFF. For the CDR3, the DNA is TGTGCCAGCAGCGCGGGACTAGCGGGTGTCGACACCGGGGAGCTGTTTTTT.

The rearrangement links TRBV11-3 to TRBJ2-5, with 7 bases lining up with TRBD2. CDR1 SGHNT and CDR2 YENEEA come from the germline V gene. The CDR3 length is 15 residues. V was clipped by 1 base and J by 1 base; unmatched bases: 3. CDR3 sequence: CASSLVAGAQETQYF. CDR3 sequence (DNA): TGTGCCAGCAGCTTAGTGGCGGGAGCCCAAGAGACCCAGTACTTC. Combining the CDR3 with reference TRBV11-3 and TRBJ2-5 gives the whole variable domain EAGVVQSPRYKIIEKKQPVAFWCNPISGHNTLYWYLQNLGQGPELLIRYENEEAVDDSQLPKDRFSAERLKGVDSTLKIQPAELGDSAVYLCASSLVAGAQETQYFGPGTRLLVL.

As DNA, the CDR3 is TGTGCCAGCAGCTTGATGCCGGGAGGAGTGAATGAGCAGTTCTTC. As protein: CASSLMPGGVNEQFF. The rearrangement links TRBV5-4 to TRBJ2-1; 7 bases line up with TRBD2. The CDR3 loop spans 15 amino acids. Per the germline V gene, CDR1 is SGHNT and CDR2 is YYREEE (reference sequence). The trim removed 1 base at V and 7 bases at J, leaving 8 bases unmatched.

This clone has only one observation. The rearrangement links TRBV28 to TRBJ1-1; 9 bases line up with TRBD1. The CDR3 has 14 amino acids. The V gene end was trimmed by 4 bases and the J gene end by 7 bases; junction bases not matched to a gene: 7. Germline V gene data show CDR1 as MDHEN and CDR2 as SYDVKM. The CDR3 nucleotides are TGTGCCAGCAGTTCCCCCGACAGGGGGAATGAAGCTTTCTTT. It translates to CASSSPDRGNEAFF.

V and J are TRBV11-2 and TRBJ2-7, with TRBD2 matching 8 bases. V shed 3 bases, J shed 3 bases, and the junction held 1 base outside the gene matches. Germline-derived CDR1 and CDR2 are SGHAT and FQNNGV. This CDR3 is built from 13 residues. The DNA of the CDR3 is TGTGCCAGCAGCTTGGGGACTAGCTACGAGCAGTACTTC. Translating it yields CASSLGTSYEQYF.

V gene TRBV28 combines with J gene TRBJ1-1, with a possible D match to TRBD1 (5 bases). This CDR3 contains 11 residues. V was pared by 8 bases and J by 11 bases, with 15 bases between. From germline, CDR1 is MDHEN and CDR2 SYDVKM. The CDR3 nucleotides are TGTGCCAGCCGGTTACGGGGGAAGGCTTTCTTT. Amino acid sequence: CASRLRGKAFF.

This chain uses TRBV10-3 with TRBJ2-1; 7 bases match TRBD2. The V gene end was trimmed by 10 bases and the J gene end by 10 bases; junction bases not matched to a gene: 7. CDR3 length: 11 amino acids. Germline V gene lookup returns CDR1 ENHRY and CDR2 SYGVKD. CDR3 coding DNA: TGTGCCACCGCCGGGGGGATAGAGCAGTTCTTC. It codes for CATAGGIEQFF.

V and J are TRBV7-9 and TRBJ1-4; 9 nucleotides align to TRBD1. This CDR3 has 16 residues. V gave up 5 bases and J gave up 5 bases; unmatched junction bases: 9. Germline-derived CDR1 and CDR2 are SEHNR and FQNEAQ (reference sequence). This chain's CDR3 is CASSQPPGQGNEKLFF. The DNA of the CDR3 is TGTGCCAGCAGCCAGCCCCCGGGACAGGGAAATGAAAAACTGTTTTTT.

The chain combines TRBV9 with TRBJ2-3; 10 nucleotides align to TRBD2. This CDR3 has 15 residues. V was pared by 3 bases and J by 3 bases, with 4 bases of the junction left unmatched. Germline assignment: CDR1 SGDLS and CDR2 YYNGEE. The DNA of the CDR3 is TGTGCCAGCAGCGCTAGCGGGAGTGGAACAGATACGCAGTATTTT. Its translation is CASSASGSGTDTQYF.

The gene calls are TRBV11-2 and TRBJ2-3; possibly TRBD2 for D (5 bases). CDR3 size: 16 residues. The V and J ends lost 5 bases and 5 bases respectively, with 20 bases between them. Germline V gene lookup returns CDR1 SGHAT and CDR2 FQNNGV. The CDR3 coding sequence is TGTGCCAGCAGCGGGGTTAACGGGAAAAAGATAGATACGCAGTATTTT. Its translation is CASSGVNGKKIDTQYF.

This clone was recorded only once. CDR3 in amino acids: CASSLPAKTDTQYF. The CDR3 DNA reads TGTGCCAGCAGCTTGCCAGCGAAAACAGATACGCAGTATTTT. This chain joins TRBV5-4 and TRBJ2-3; unclear D gene. Germline values: CDR1 SGHNT, CDR2 YYREEE (reference sequence). V was shortened by 1 base and J by 3 bases, with 9 bases between the two germline ends. This CDR3 is built from 14 residues.

This chain joins TRBV18 and TRBJ2-1, with D perhaps matching TRBD1 (6 bases). Trimming pared 5 bases from V and 2 bases from J, leaving 16 bases between. The CDR3 sequence is 16 residues long. Per germline, CDR1 KGHSH and CDR2 LQKENI. CDR3 in amino acids: CASSTGQIITYNEQFF. DNA of the CDR3: TGTGCCAGCTCAACCGGACAGATTATTACCTACAATGAGCAGTTCTTC.

This chain connects TRBV14 to TRBJ2-2; no firm D call. This CDR3 is 14 amino acids long. Per the germline V gene, CDR1 is SGHDN and CDR2 is FVKESK. V was clipped by 0 bases and J by 12 bases, with 14 bases between them. The CDR3 loop reads CASSQDQTARQLFF. The CDR3 bases are TGTGCCAGCAGCCAAGATCAAACGGCGAGGCAGCTGTTTTTT.

This clone was observed once. The chain carries TRBV27 and TRBJ2-3; D remains unclear. CDR3 size: 12 residues. V lost 2 bases to trimming and J lost 5 bases, with 5 bases between them. The germline CDR1 and CDR2 sequences are MNHEY and SMNVEV (reference sequence). The CDR3 protein is CASSLRGDTQYF. The DNA for the CDR3 is TGTGCCAGCAGTTTACGAGGAGATACGCAGTATTTT.

The CDR3 protein is CASSDQSSGRGYEQYF. The CDR3 nucleotides are TGTGCCAGCAGTGACCAGAGTAGCGGGAGAGGATACGAGCAGTACTTC. This rearrangement joins TRBV2 to TRBJ2-7; 9 bases are shared with TRBD2. The germline V gene encodes CDR1 SNHLY and CDR2 FYNNEI. The CDR3 length is 16 residues. The V segment lost 3 bases and the J segment 4 bases; nucleotides outside the gene matches: 10.

The V and J genes are TRBV27 and TRBJ1-6; D might be TRBD1 (6 bases). The V end was cut by 8 bases, the J end by 7 bases, with 9 bases between. The germline V gene encodes CDR1 MNHEY and CDR2 SMNVEV (reference sequence). The CDR3 runs 12 residues. The CDR3: CASGQGNSPLHF. As DNA, the CDR3 is TGTGCCAGCGGGCAGGGGAATTCACCCCTCCACTTT.

The chain joins TRBV7-9 to TRBJ1-3, with 9 bases fitting TRBD1. The trim removed 4 bases at V and 2 bases at J, leaving 6 bases unmatched. CDR1 is SEHNR, CDR2 FQNEAQ, per germline (reference sequence). CDR3 length: 16 amino acids. The chain's CDR3 is CASSSLGTGPGNTIYF. The DNA for the CDR3 is TGTGCCAGCAGCTCCCTCGGGACAGGGCCTGGAAACACCATATATTTT.

This clone appeared a few times. V is TRBV30 and J is TRBJ1-1; tentative D call: TRBD1 (5 bases). The V end was cut by 4 bases, the J end by 0 bases, with 12 bases between. In germline, CDR1 is GTSNPN, CDR2 SVGIG (reference sequence). This CDR3 contains 14 residues. CDR3 in DNA: TGTGCCTGGACGGGCAGGGCCATGAACACTGAAGCTTTCTTT. This gives the protein CAWTGRAMNTEAFF.